Reported below is one T cell receptor (beta chain). Antigen: not known. Trimming pared 7 bases from V and 2 bases from J, leaving 15 bases between. This CDR3 contains 14 residues. Per the germline V gene, CDR1 is MDHEN and CDR2 is SYDVKM. CD45RA-negative memory and CD45RA+ naive subsets were split from the CD4+ cells. These data are taken from a study of shared clonotypes between healthy human individuals. Study outcomes and limitations: Deeper or shallower sequencing was expected to change how clonotypes are shared among donors.

Sorted-subset replicate PCRs used 200 ng of genomic DNA. This amount corresponded to approximately 30,000 T cell genomes. Assay: immunoSEQ multiplex PCR; the TCRdb copy retains only in-frame clones and omits some. The sample contains around 550,000 clones, almost 97% of which appear only once. This receptor was taken from a young woman in good health. Specimen: naive CD4+ T cells sorted from blood. Subset meaning: CD45RA+ positively selected. The genes are TRBV28 and TRBJ2-7; D possibly corresponds to TRBD2 (6 bases). The CDR3 is CASTTGTGAYEQYF. CDR3 DNA: TGTGCCAGCACCACCGGGACGGGGGCCTACGAGCAGTACTTC.